One and the same sample provided the 14 T cell receptor beta chains below, sequenced in a study of T cell changes during pregnancy in multiple sclerosis (dated by TCRdb to about 2019). Preparation of the library involved the immunoSEQ multiplex PCR assay. The source is immuneACCESS, and TCRdb retained only in-frame sequences with V and J called. Part of the clones is not carried over; for the studies checked, unresolved V genes explain less than half of this, and the remainder is unexplained. This sample has about 76,000 clones in its table, and around 94% of those were observed once. The ten largest clonotypes hold 0.58% of the sample. The source was peripheral blood, collected in the third trimester of pregnancy. The source of these receptors is a female donor with multiple sclerosis, enrolled in a pregnancy study.

The chain uses TRBV13 and TRBJ1-2; D perhaps matches TRBD1 (5 bases). In germline, CDR1 is PRHDT, CDR2 FYEKMQ (reference sequence). This CDR3 comprises 13 residues. V shed 5 bases and J shed 4 bases, with 11 bases lying between them. Here the CDR3 DNA reads TGTGCCAGCAGCCCCCGGGGGACCTATGGCTACACCTTC. This gives the protein CASSPRGTYGYTF.

This chain connects TRBV9 to TRBJ1-6, with TRBD1 identical over 8 bases. Germline CDR1 and CDR2: SGDLS and YYNGEE. The CDR3 runs 14 residues. Trimming at V came to 2 bases and at J to 11 bases, leaving 6 bases not matched to a gene. The CDR3 reads CASSVTGASPPLHF. In DNA form, the CDR3 reads TGTGCCAGCAGCGTGACAGGGGCGTCGCCACCCCTCCACTTT.

The gene calls are TRBV2 and TRBJ2-1, with a weak D call TRBD2 (6 bases). The CDR3 covers 17 residues. Germline V gene sequence: CDR1 SNHLY, CDR2 FYNNEI. Trimming shortened V by 4 bases and J by 6 bases, and 22 bases separated the two germline ends. In DNA, the CDR3 is TGTGCCAGCAGTGTACGACTACCGGGACTTCCCCCCAATGAGCAGTTCTTC. It translates to CASSVRLPGLPPNEQFF.

The chain combines TRBV4-3 with TRBJ1-5; no reliable D call. Trimming took 0 bases from V and 5 from J, leaving 14 bases between them. The CDR3 consists of 16 residues. The V gene's germline CDR1 is LGHNA and CDR2 YSLEER. The CDR3 DNA follows: TGCGCCAGCAGCCAAGATGCTGCAGGTAAGGATCAGCCCCAGCATTTT. Amino acid sequence: CASSQDAAGKDQPQHF.

The rearrangement links TRBV7-6 to TRBJ1-5; D is unclear. CDR1 and CDR2 (germline): SGHVS, FNYEAQ. The CDR3 covers 13 residues. The V gene lost 8 bases and the J gene lost 0 bases, with 8 bases spanning the gap. CDR3 sequence reads: CASGPYSNQPQHF. Written as DNA, the CDR3 is TGTGCCAGCGGCCCGTATAGCAATCAGCCCCAGCATTTT.

This sequence joins TRBV4-2 and TRBJ2-2; D call uncertain. Trimming shortened V by 0 bases and J by 5 bases, and 10 bases separated the two germline ends. Looked up from germline, CDR1 is LGHNA and CDR2 is YNFKEQ. The CDR3 is made up of 15 amino acids. The CDR3 is CASSQESGATGELFF. CDR3 nucleotides: TGTGCCAGCAGCCAAGAAAGTGGAGCGACCGGGGAGCTGTTTTTT.

The chain joins TRBV21-1 to TRBJ1-1; the table's D call TRBD1 went unverified against the DNA. TRBV21-1 is marked as a pseudogene. This CDR3 is built from 13 residues. The CDR3 DNA reads as TGTGCCAGCAGTAGCAGGGTCTCCACTGAAGCTTTCTTT. This codes for CASSSRVSTEAFF.

The chain has TRBV7-3 and TRBJ2-3; D is perhaps TRBD2 (6 bases). V dropped 2 bases and J dropped 0 bases, with 9 bases sitting between them. Per the germline V gene, CDR1 is SGHTA and CDR2 is FQGTGA. The length of the CDR3 is 15 residues. The chain's CDR3 is CASSLSGTSTDTQYF. CDR3 in DNA: TGTGCCAGCAGCTTATCAGGGACTAGCACAGATACGCAGTATTTT.

The gene calls are TRBV9 and TRBJ2-3; TRBD2 matches 7 bases. Germline CDR1 reads SGDLS; CDR2 reads YYNGEE. Trimming removed 1 base from V and 3 bases from J; junction bases left unmatched: 5. This CDR3 contains 15 residues. The CDR3 loop reads CASSVISGVTDTQYF. The CDR3 DNA is TGTGCCAGCAGCGTAATCAGCGGGGTGACAGATACGCAGTATTTT.

The V and J genes are TRBV6-9 and TRBJ2-7; 10 bases line up with TRBD2. This CDR3 region has 16 residues. CDR1 and CDR2 (germline): MNHGY, SVAAGI. The ends lost 2 bases at V and 1 base at J; junction bases unmatched: 5. In DNA, the CDR3 is TGTGCCAGCAGTTATCCCTGGACTAGCGGATCCTACGAGCAGTACTTC. It is translated as CASSYPWTSGSYEQYF.

The chain uses TRBV19 and TRBJ1-2; the D is unclear. The V gene lost 4 bases and the J gene lost 3 bases, with 12 bases spanning the gap. The CDR3 contains 14 residues. CDR1 LNHDA and CDR2 SQIVND come from the germline V gene (reference sequence). CDR3 coding DNA: TGTGCCAGTAGTACCTCGGTAAAGTACTATGGCTACACCTTC. It encodes CASSTSVKYYGYTF.

DNA of the CDR3: TGTGCCAGCAGTCCCGTTGTCTCCTACGAGCAGTACTTC. It specifies CASSPVVSYEQYF. The J gene is TRBJ2-7, the V gene TRBV7-2; D remains unclear. The germline V gene encodes CDR1 SGHTA and CDR2 FQGNSA. V lost 6 bases, J lost 0 bases, and 9 bases lay in between. The CDR3 totals 13 residues.

CDR3: CASSYPGQGAFEQYF. CDR3 bases: TGTGCCAGCAGCTACCCGGGACAGGGGGCATTCGAGCAGTACTTC. The J gene is TRBJ2-7, the V gene TRBV5-4; 12 nucleotides match TRBD1. The CDR3 spans 15 residues. Germline V gene sequence: CDR1 SGHNT, CDR2 YYREEE (reference sequence). Trimming took 3 bases from V and 6 from J; bases not matched to a gene: 7.

The CDR3 loop reads CASREDEKLFF. In DNA, the CDR3 is TGTGCCAGCAGGGAGGATGAAAAACTGTTTTTT. The chain couples TRBV2 to TRBJ1-4; D is undetermined. From germline, CDR1 is SNHLY and CDR2 FYNNEI. CDR3 length: 11 amino acids. The germline V and J ends were trimmed by 6 bases and 6 bases, with 5 bases remaining between them.